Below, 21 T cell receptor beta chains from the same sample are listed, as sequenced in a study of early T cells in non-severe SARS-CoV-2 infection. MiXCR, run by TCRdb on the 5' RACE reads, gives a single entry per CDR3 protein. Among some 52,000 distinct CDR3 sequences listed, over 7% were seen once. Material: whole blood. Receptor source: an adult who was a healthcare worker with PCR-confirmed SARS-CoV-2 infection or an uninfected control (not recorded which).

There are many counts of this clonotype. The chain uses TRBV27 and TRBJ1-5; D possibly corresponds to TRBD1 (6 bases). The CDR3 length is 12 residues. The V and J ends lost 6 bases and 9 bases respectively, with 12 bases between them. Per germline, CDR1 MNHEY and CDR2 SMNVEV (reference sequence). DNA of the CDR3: TGTGCCAGCAGCAGGGGTGGACGGCCCCAGCATTTT. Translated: CASSRGGRPQHF.

In DNA, the CDR3 is TGCGCCAGCAGCTATACGCCTCGGGGCGACGAGCAGTACTTC. Protein: CASSYTPRGDEQYF. The chain has TRBV5-1 and TRBJ2-7; D is tentatively TRBD1 or TRBD2 (5 bases each). The CDR3 spans 14 residues. Germline assignment: CDR1 SGHRS and CDR2 YFSETQ. V lost 3 bases to trimming and J lost 5 bases, with 15 bases between them.

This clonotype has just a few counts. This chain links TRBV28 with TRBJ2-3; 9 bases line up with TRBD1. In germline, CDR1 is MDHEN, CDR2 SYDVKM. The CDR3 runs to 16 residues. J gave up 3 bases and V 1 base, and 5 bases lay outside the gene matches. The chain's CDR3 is CASSLSGTGMTDTQYF. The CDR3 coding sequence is TGTGCCAGCAGTTTATCCGGGACAGGGATGACAGATACGCAGTATTTT.

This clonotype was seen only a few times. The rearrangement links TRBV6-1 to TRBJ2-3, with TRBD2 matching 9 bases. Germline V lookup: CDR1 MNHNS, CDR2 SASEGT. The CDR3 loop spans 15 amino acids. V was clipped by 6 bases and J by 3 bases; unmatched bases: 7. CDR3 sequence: CASRPLAGKTDTQYF. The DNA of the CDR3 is TGTGCCAGCAGGCCCCTAGCGGGGAAGACAGATACGCAGTATTTT.

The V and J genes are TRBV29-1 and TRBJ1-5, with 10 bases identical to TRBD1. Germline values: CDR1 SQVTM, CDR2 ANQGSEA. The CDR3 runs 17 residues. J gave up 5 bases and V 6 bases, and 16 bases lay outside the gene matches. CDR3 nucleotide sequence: TGCAGCGTAGCCGGGACAGGGGTCTTAGGGGTGGATCAGCCCCAGCATTTT. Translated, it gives CSVAGTGVLGVDQPQHF. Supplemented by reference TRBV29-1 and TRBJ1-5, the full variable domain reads SAVISQKPSRDICQRGTSLTIQCQVDSQVTMMFWYRQQPGQSLTLIATANQGSEATYESGFVIDKFPISRPNLTFSTLTVSNMSPEDSSIYLCSVAGTGVLGVDQPQHFGDGTRLSIL.

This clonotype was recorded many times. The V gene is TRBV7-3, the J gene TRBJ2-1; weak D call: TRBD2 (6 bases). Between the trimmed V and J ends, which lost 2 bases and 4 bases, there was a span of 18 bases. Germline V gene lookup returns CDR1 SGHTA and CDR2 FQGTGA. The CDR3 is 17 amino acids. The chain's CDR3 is CASSLSFRRVPYNEQFF. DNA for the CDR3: TGTGCCAGCAGCTTATCGTTTAGGAGGGTACCTTACAATGAGCAGTTCTTC.

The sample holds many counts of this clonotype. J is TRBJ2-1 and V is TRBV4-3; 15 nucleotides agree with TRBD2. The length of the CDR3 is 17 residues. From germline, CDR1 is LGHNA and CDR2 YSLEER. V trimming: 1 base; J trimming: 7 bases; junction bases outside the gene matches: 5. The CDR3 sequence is CASSQGGLAGGGNEQFF. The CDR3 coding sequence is TGCGCCAGCAGCCAAGGGGGACTAGCGGGAGGTGGGAATGAGCAGTTCTTC.

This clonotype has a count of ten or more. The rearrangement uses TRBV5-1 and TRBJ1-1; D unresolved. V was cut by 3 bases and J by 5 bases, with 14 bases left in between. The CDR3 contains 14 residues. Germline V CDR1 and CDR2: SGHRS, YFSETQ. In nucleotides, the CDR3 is TGCGCCAGCAGCTCGACCGGGCAAAGGACTGAAGCTTTCTTT. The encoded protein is CASSSTGQRTEAFF.

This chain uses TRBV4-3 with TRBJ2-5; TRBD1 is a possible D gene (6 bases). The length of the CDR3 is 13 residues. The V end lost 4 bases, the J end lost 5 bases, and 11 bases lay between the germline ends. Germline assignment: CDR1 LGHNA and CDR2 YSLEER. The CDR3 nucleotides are TGCGCCAGCAGCCGAGGGACAACTGAGACCCAGTACTTC. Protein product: CASSRGTTETQYF.

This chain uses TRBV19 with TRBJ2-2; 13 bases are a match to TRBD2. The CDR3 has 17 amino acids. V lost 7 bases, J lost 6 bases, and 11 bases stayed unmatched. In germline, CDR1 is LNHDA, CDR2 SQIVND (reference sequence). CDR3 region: CASILLAGGPAAGELFF. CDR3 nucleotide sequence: TGTGCCAGTATTTTACTAGCGGGGGGGCCAGCGGCCGGGGAGCTGTTTTTT. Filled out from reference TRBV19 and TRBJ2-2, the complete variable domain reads DGGITQSPKYLFRKEGQNVTLSCEQNLNHDAMYWYRQDPGQGLRLIYYSQIVNDFQKGDIAEGYSVSREKKESFPLTVTSAQKNPTAFYLCASILLAGGPAAGELFFGEGSRLTVL.

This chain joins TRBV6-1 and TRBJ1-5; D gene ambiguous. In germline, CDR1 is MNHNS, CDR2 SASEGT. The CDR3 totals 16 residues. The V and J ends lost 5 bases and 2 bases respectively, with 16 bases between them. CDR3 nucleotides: TGTGCCAGCAGTTATTACGGGCGTCAGGGCAATCAGCCCCAGCATTTT. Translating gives CASSYYGRQGNQPQHF.

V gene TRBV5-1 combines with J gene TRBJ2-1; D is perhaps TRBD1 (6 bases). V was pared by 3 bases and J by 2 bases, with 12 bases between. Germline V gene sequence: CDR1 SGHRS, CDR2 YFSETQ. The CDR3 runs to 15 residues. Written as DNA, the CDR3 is TGCGCCAGCAGCTACCGGGACACGACCTACAATGAGCAGTTCTTC. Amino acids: CASSYRDTTYNEQFF.

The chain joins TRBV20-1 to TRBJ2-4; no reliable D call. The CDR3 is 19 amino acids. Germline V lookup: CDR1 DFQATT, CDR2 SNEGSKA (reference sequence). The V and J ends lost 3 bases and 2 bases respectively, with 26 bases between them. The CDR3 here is CSARIPPIGLDLPKNIQYF. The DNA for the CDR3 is TGCAGTGCTAGGATTCCCCCAATAGGCCTCGACCTACCCAAAAACATTCAGTACTTC.

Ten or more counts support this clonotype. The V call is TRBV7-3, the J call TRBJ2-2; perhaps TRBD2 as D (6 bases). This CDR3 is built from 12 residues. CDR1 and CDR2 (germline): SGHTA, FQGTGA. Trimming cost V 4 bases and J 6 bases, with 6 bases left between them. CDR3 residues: CASSSGAGELFF. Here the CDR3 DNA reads TGTGCCAGCAGCTCGGGGGCCGGGGAGCTGTTTTTT.

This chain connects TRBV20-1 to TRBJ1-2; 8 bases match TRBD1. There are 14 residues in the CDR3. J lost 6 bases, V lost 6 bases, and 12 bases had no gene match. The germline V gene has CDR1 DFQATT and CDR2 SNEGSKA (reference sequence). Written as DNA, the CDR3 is TGCAGTGCCAGCGGGACAGGCCTAAAGGATGGCTACACCTTC. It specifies CSASGTGLKDGYTF.

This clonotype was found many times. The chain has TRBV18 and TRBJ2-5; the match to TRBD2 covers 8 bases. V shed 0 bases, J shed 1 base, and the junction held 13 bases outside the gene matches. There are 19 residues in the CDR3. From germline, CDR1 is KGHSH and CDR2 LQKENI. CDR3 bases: TGTGCCAGCTCACCACCGGAGGGCACTGGCGGGGGGCCCCAAGAGACCCAGTACTTC. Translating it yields CASSPPEGTGGGPQETQYF.

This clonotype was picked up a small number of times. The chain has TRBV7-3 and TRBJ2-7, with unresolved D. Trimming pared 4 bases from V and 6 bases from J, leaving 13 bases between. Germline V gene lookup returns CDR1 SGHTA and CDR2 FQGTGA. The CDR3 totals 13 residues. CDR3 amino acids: CASSSDGFSEQYF. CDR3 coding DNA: TGTGCCAGCAGCTCGGACGGCTTCTCCGAGCAGTACTTC.

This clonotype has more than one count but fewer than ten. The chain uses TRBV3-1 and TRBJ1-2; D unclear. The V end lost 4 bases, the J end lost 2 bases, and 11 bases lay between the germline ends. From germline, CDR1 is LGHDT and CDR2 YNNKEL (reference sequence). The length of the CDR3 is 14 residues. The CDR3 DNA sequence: TGTGCCAGCAGCCCTTTGAACGGGAACTATGGCTACACCTTC. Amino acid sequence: CASSPLNGNYGYTF.

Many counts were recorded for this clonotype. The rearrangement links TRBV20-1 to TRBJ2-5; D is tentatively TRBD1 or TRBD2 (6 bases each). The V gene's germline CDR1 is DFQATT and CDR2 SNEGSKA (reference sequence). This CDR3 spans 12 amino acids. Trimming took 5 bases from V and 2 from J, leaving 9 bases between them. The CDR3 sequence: CSAQGRQETQYF. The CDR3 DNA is TGCAGTGCTCAGGGGAGGCAAGAGACCCAGTACTTC.

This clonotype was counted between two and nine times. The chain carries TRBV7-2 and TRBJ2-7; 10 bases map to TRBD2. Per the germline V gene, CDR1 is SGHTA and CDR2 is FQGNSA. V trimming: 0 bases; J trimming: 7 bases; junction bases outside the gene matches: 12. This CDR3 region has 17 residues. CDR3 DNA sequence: TGTGCCAGCAGCTTAGCCCCAAGAGCGGGAGGGCGTAGGGAGCAGTACTTC. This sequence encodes CASSLAPRAGGRREQYF.

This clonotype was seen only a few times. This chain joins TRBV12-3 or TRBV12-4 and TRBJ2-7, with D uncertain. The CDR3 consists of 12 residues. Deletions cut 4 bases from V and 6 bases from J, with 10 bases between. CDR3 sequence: CASSSLRGEQYF. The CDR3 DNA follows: TGTGCCAGCAGTTCTCTTAGAGGCGAGCAGTACTTC.